The rows below give T cell receptor beta chains drawn from one sample of a study of blood T cells in healthy people across ages. TCRdb passed the 5' RACE reads through MiXCR, listing each CDR3 protein once. Among hundreds of thousands of distinct CDR3 sequences, over 45% were seen once, and the ten largest hold approximately 21%. The sequenced sample was blood. Source of these receptors: a man aged 25-45 years in good health. The CDR3 runs from the conserved cysteine through the conserved F or W. D genes are given only for firm matches. Expanded clones get a size class; other rows say once, few or many, or leave the size out.

D,J,length,V,size,DNA,CDR3
NA,TRBJ2-5,17,TRBV28,NA,TGTGCCAGCAGTTTCGAAACCGACGGGGGCCCCCAAGAGACCCAGTACTTC,CASSFETDGGPQETQYF
NA,TRBJ2-1,13,TRBV28,NA,TGTGCCAGCAGGGGGAACTCGGGGGTTGAGCAGTTCTTC,CASRGNSGVEQFF
NA,TRBJ2-1,19,TRBV4-2,NA,TGTGCCAGCAGCCAAGGCGTCGGCGGATCAGGGCGGAACCAAGAGACCCAGTTCTTC,CASSQGVGGSGRNQETQFF
NA,TRBJ1-1,15,TRBV9,once,TGTGCCAGCAGCGATTACAGGGAGATGCGGGCCGAAGCTTTCTTT,CASSDYREMRAEAFF
TRBD1,TRBJ1-6,15,TRBV7-2,NA,TGTGCCAGCAGCTTAGTCCAGGGGGTAAATTCACCCCTCCACTTT,CASSLVQGVNSPLHF
TRBD1,TRBJ2-1,14,TRBV19,once,TGTGCCAGTAGTGACAGGGCTGCAGCGAATGAGCAGTTCTTC,CASSDRAAANEQFF
TRBD1,TRBJ2-7,15,TRBV7-6,NA,TGTGCCAGCAGCTTAGGGGGACAGGAAGCCTACGAGCAGTACTTC,CASSLGGQEAYEQYF
TRBD2,TRBJ2-7,13,TRBV27,NA,TGTGCCAGCCGCAGCGGGGGGTTCTACGAGCAGTACTTC,CASRSGGFYEQYF
TRBD1,TRBJ1-6,15,TRBV5-1,few,TGCGCCAGCAGAGGGCTACAATCAGGGGGCTCACCCCTCCACTTT,CASRGLQSGGSPLHF
NA,TRBJ2-7,16,TRBV7-2,NA,TGTGCCAGCAGCTTAGCATTGGCAGGATCAGACTACGAGCAGTACTTC,CASSLALAGSDYEQYF
NA,TRBJ2-1,16,TRBV11-2,NA,TGTGCCAGCAGCCCGACGGACCGCTTATCCTACAATGAGCAGTTCTTC,CASSPTDRLSYNEQFF
NA,TRBJ2-1,12,TRBV2,NA,TGTGCCAGCAGTGAAGCGGGCACCGAGCAGTTCTTC,CASSEAGTEQFF
NA,TRBJ2-7,13,TRBV20-1,NA,TGCAGTGCTAGAGCGGGACCACACTACGAGCAGTACTTC,CSARAGPHYEQYF
NA,TRBJ2-5,14,TRBV10-1,NA,TGCGCCAGCAGCGCGGGACAGTTCCAAGAGACCCAGTACTTC,CASSAGQFQETQYF
TRBD2,TRBJ2-7,15,TRBV11-3,few,TGTGCCAGCAGTCCTGGGGCTAGCGGGGGCTACGAGCAGTACTTC,CASSPGASGGYEQYF
TRBD2,TRBJ2-1,14,TRBV29-1,few,TGCAGCGTTGGTCAGACTAGCTCGGCCAATGAGCAGTTCTTC,CSVGQTSSANEQFF
NA,TRBJ2-3,13,TRBV10-3,NA,TGTGCCATCACAGCCGGGACGGAAGATACGCAGTATTTT,CAITAGTEDTQYF
TRBD1,TRBJ2-2,15,TRBV9,NA,TGTGCCAGCAGCCTGGGACAGGACCACACCGGGGAGCTGTTTTTT,CASSLGQDHTGELFF
NA,TRBJ2-5,19,TRBV20-1,few,TGCAGTGCGCCGTACCCGGACCTCCTCATACTGTTCGGAGAGGAGACCCAGTACTTC,CSAPYPDLLILFGEETQYF
TRBD2,TRBJ2-1,14,TRBV14,few,TGTGCCAGCAGCCAAGGATGGACTAGCGGTTCGCAGTTCTTC,CASSQGWTSGSQFF
NA,TRBJ1-2,14,TRBV4-3,NA,TGCGCCAGCAGCCAAGGGGCCAGTAACTATGGCTACACCTTC,CASSQGASNYGYTF
NA,TRBJ1-1,12,TRBV7-9,NA,TGTGCCAGCAGCCCGTGGGACACTGAAGCTTTCTTT,CASSPWDTEAFF
TRBD2,TRBJ2-5,15,TRBV6-6,NA,TGTGCCAGCAGTTTTCCTACTAGCGGTCAAGAGACCCAGTACTTC,CASSFPTSGQETQYF
NA,TRBJ2-7,13,TRBV6-5,NA,TGTGCCAGCAGTCTCCGGGGGCTGGGCGAGCAGTACTTC,CASSLRGLGEQYF
NA,TRBJ1-6,14,TRBV5-1,NA,TGCGCCAGCAGCTTGGTGTCCGTTAATTCACCCCTCCACTTT,CASSLVSVNSPLHF
NA,TRBJ1-2,14,TRBV9,NA,TGTGCCAGCAGCCCCCCCCGAGGTCCGAGTGGCTACACCTTC,CASSPPRGPSGYTF
TRBD2,TRBJ2-1,14,TRBV10-2,NA,TGCGCCAGCACAGGACTAGCGGGGGACAATGAGCAGTTCTTC,CASTGLAGDNEQFF
NA,TRBJ2-3,14,TRBV29-1,few,TGCAGCGCCCACCGGTCCTGGGGGGCAGATACGCAGTATTTT,CSAHRSWGADTQYF
TRBD2,TRBJ2-5,15,TRBV29-1,NA,TGCAGCATTCCCCCGACTAGCGGGGTCCAAGAGACCCAGTACTTC,CSIPPTSGVQETQYF
NA,TRBJ1-4,15,TRBV6-5,few,TGTGCCAGCAGTGGCGACGAGGGAACTAATGAAAAACTGTTTTTT,CASSGDEGTNEKLFF
TRBD1,TRBJ2-7,16,TRBV6-1,NA,TGTGCCAGCATGCTTAGTTGGACAGGGGCTTTCCACGAGCAGTACTTC,CASMLSWTGAFHEQYF
TRBD1,TRBJ2-2,16,TRBV4-2,NA,TGTGCCAGCAGCCCAGTGACAGGGATGAACACCGGGGAGCTGTTTTTT,CASSPVTGMNTGELFF
TRBD2,TRBJ2-3,17,TRBV15,NA,TGTGCCACCAGCAGATCTCGGCGGGGGGGCAGCACAGATACGCAGTATTTT,CATSRSRRGGSTDTQYF
TRBD1,TRBJ2-3,15,TRBV28,NA,TGTGCCAGCATCCGACAGGGGGTGGTCGCAGATACGCAGTATTTT,CASIRQGVVADTQYF
TRBD1,TRBJ2-1,14,TRBV12-5,few,TGTGCTAGTCTCAGGGACAGAGGCTACAATGAGCAGTTCTTC,CASLRDRGYNEQFF
NA,TRBJ2-7,17,TRBV4-2,NA,TGTGCCAGCAGGGATAGAACAGGGCCGAGGGTCTCCTACGAGCAGTACTTC,CASRDRTGPRVSYEQYF
TRBD1,TRBJ1-1,15,TRBV4-2,NA,TGTGCCAGCAGCCACAAACAGGGGGATGACACTGAAGCTTTCTTT,CASSHKQGDDTEAFF
NA,TRBJ2-3,12,TRBV29-1,few,TGCAGCGGCCGGGACAGCACAGATACGCAGTATTTT,CSGRDSTDTQYF
NA,TRBJ2-3,17,TRBV20-1,NA,TGCAGTGCCAGTCGAGGGGGAGTCAGTATCCCCACAGATACGCAGTATTTT,CSASRGGVSIPTDTQYF
TRBD2,TRBJ2-1,16,TRBV7-2,NA,TGTGCCAGCAGTTTGAGCGGGAGTGGGACGGTCTATGAGCAGTTCTTC,CASSLSGSGTVYEQFF
TRBD2,TRBJ2-3,15,TRBV20-1,NA,TGCAGTGTTGCCACATACGGGAGGAGCACAGATACGCAGTATTTT,CSVATYGRSTDTQYF
TRBD2,TRBJ2-1,17,TRBV20-1,NA,TGCAGTGCTAGAGAGAGCCGAACTAGCGGGAGGCTTAGGGAGCAGTTCTTC,CSARESRTSGRLREQFF
TRBD2,TRBJ2-5,18,TRBV7-2,few,TGTGCCAGCAGCCGAAAAACTAGCGGGACCTTGTACCAAGAGACCCAGTACTTC,CASSRKTSGTLYQETQYF
NA,TRBJ2-4,15,TRBV6-1,NA,TGCGCCAGCAGTGAGCTAACGGAGGGGTGGAACATTCAGTACTTC,CASSELTEGWNIQYF
NA,TRBJ2-1,13,TRBV28,NA,TGTGCCAGCGACGGGAGATTAGGCAATGAGCAGTTCTTC,CASDGRLGNEQFF
TRBD1,TRBJ2-5,14,TRBV14,NA,TGTGCCAGCAGCCCGACAGGGTGGCAAGAGACCCAGTACTTC,CASSPTGWQETQYF
TRBD1,TRBJ2-3,13,TRBV20-1,NA,TGCAGTGCCGGCCAAGGGGGCACAGATACGGAGTATTTT,CSAGQGGTDTEYF
NA,TRBJ2-4,17,TRBV5-1,NA,TGCGCCAGCAGCGCGTTGACAGGCCGATTAGAGAAAAACATTCAGTACTTC,CASSALTGRLEKNIQYF
NA,TRBJ2-7,13,TRBV28,NA,TGTGCCAGCAGTTTTTGGGGCTCATACGAGCAGTACTTC,CASSFWGSYEQYF
NA,TRBJ2-3,15,TRBV30,NA,TGTGCCTGGAGAACGGCGGTGGGTGACACAGATACGCAGTATTTT,CAWRTAVGDTDTQYF
TRBD1,TRBJ1-2,13,TRBV20-1,many,TGCAGTGCTAGCGGGACAGGGGACTATGGCTACACCTTC,CSASGTGDYGYTF
NA,TRBJ2-5,13,TRBV2,few,TGTGCCAGCAGTGTGGACCTGCAAGAGACCCAGTACTTC,CASSVDLQETQYF
TRBD2,TRBJ2-5,15,TRBV20-1,NA,TGCAGTGCTAGATCCCGGACTAGCGGGGACGTGGCCCAGTACTTC,CSARSRTSGDVAQYF
NA,TRBJ1-5,13,TRBV20-1,few,TGCAGTGCCCGGACAGCGGGACAAAGTCTGGAGCATTTT,CSARTAGQSLEHF
NA,TRBJ1-6,14,TRBV27,NA,TGTGCCAGCACCCCAGGGATTGGCAATTCACCCCTCCACTTT,CASTPGIGNSPLHF